Here is one T cell receptor beta chain with its context. The sample comes from a study of beta chain features in type 1 diabetes. CDR1 is SGHNT, CDR2 YYREEE, per germline (reference sequence). The germline V and J ends were trimmed by 7 bases and 7 bases, with 17 bases remaining between them. CDR3 length equals 14 residues. Expressed TCRB transcripts were sequenced, since all the RNA that had been isolated was reverse transcribed. Generated by immunoSEQ multiplex PCR, the TCRdb table keeps only in-frame clones and is missing some. Counted here are around 430,000 clones, approximately 30% occurring once; the ten biggest clones make up about 0.065%.

V usage is TRBV5-4 and J usage is TRBJ2-2; no clear D gene. This clonotype originated in a man younger than 35 in good health. Material for sequencing was naive CD4+ T cells from blood. Here the CDR3 DNA reads TGTGCCAGCGGGCCAGAATTTCGTGGCGGGGAGCTGTTTTTT. Its translation is CASGPEFRGGELFF.